This T cell receptor beta chain originates from a study of T cells in Graves' hyperthyroidism and ophthalmopathy. Study-wide points: It was a median about 6.5 months before onset that the model predicted ophthalmopathy.

Of note for this clonotype: What it binds is unknown.

The germline V gene encodes CDR1 SNHLY and CDR2 FYNNEI. The ends lost 6 bases at V and 0 bases at J; junction bases unmatched: 3. CDR3 length equals 17 residues. The study based diagnoses on clinical symptoms, serum thyroxine and TRAb, thyroid ultrasound and orbital computed tomography. What was amplified from RNA transcripts were TCR beta CDR3 regions. TCR CDR3 underwent first-round RT-PCR with the HTBI primer set. TCRdb independently ran MiXCR on the multiplex PCR reads; one entry per CDR3 protein. The profile shows over 250,000 distinct CDR3 sequences, 17% of them singletons. The TCR comes from a woman aged 60-70 years with Graves' ophthalmopathy. The V gene is TRBV2, the J gene TRBJ2-6, with 12 bases identical to TRBD1. Sample: blood. In nucleotides, the CDR3 is TGTGCCAGCAGCGGGACAGGGGGCTTCTCTGGGGCCAACGTCCTGACTTTC. Translating gives CASSGTGGFSGANVLTF.